This T cell receptor beta chain was retrieved from a study of blood T cell repertoires in COVID-19. The CDR3 consists of 13 residues. Germline V CDR1 and CDR2: MNHEY, SVGAGI. Losses at the gene ends were 6 bases for V and 4 bases for J; bases not matched to a gene: 5. TCRdb's copy holds only in-frame clones and misses some; the assay was immunoSEQ multiplex PCR. The sample holds around 260,000 clones; about 89% are singletons and the top ten take around 9.1%. Sequenced input: peripheral blood. This sequence was found in a man aged 35 to 55 who had recovered from COVID-19. The chain employs TRBV6-5 and TRBJ1-2; 7 nucleotides agree with TRBD1. The CDR3 region has the DNA TGTGCCAGCAGCCCGACAGGGCTCTATGGCTACACCTTC. Translation gives CASSPTGLYGYTF.